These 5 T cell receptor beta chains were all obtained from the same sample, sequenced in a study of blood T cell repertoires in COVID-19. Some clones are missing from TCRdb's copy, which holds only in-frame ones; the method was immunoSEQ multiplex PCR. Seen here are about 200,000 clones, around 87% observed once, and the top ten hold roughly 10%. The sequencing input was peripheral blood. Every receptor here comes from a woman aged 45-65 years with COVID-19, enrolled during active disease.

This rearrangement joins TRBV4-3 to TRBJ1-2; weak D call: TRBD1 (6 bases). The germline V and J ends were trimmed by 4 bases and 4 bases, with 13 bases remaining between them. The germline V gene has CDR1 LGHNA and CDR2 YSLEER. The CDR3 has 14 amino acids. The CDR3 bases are TGCGCCAGCAGCCCAAGCGGGGGCGGCTATGGCTACACCTTC. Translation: CASSPSGGGYGYTF.

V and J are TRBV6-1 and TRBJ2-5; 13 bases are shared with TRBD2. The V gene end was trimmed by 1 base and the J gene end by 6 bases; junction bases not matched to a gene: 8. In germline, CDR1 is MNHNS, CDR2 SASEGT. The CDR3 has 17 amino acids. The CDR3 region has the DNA TGTGCCAGCAGTGAAGGAACTAGCGGGGGGGCCTTACAGACCCAGTACTTC. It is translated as CASSEGTSGGALQTQYF.

This CDR3 is CASSTGAMNTEAFF. The CDR3 region has the DNA TGTGCCAGCAGTACAGGGGCCATGAACACTGAAGCTTTCTTT. V and J are TRBV6-5 and TRBJ1-1, with TRBD1 matching over 7 bases. Germline CDR1 is MNHEY and CDR2 is SVGAGI. The CDR3 is 14 amino acids. With V trimmed by 5 bases and J by 0 bases, 3 bases remained unmatched.

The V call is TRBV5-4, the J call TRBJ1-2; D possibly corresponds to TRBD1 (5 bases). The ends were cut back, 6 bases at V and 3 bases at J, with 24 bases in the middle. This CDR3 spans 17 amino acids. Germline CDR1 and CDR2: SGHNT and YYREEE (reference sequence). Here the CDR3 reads CASIADAPGRAYYGYTF. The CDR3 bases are TGTGCCAGCATCGCTGATGCCCCAGGGCGTGCATACTATGGCTACACCTTC.

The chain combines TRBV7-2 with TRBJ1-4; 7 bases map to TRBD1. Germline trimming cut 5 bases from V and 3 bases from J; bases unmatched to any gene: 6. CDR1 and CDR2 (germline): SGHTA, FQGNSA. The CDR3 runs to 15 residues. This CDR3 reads CASSRPGTANEKLFF. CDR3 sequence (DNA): TGTGCCAGCAGCCGTCCCGGGACAGCTAATGAAAAACTGTTTTTT.